The 20 T cell receptor beta chains below come from one sample, sequenced in a study of T cells in Graves' hyperthyroidism and ophthalmopathy. It was RNA transcripts that yielded the amplified TCR beta CDR3 regions. During a first-round RT-PCR of the TCR CDR3, the HTBI primer set was used. In TCRdb, the multiplex PCR reads were re-called with MiXCR into one record per CDR3 protein. The sample has roughly 560,000 distinct CDR3 sequences, over 12% seen once; the top ten hold 4.3%. Sequencing was done on a sample of blood. All receptors come from a woman between 35 and 50 years old with Graves' ophthalmopathy.

Many counts were recorded for this clonotype. This sequence joins TRBV12-3 or TRBV12-4 and TRBJ2-7; D gene uncertain. The V end lost 6 bases, the J end lost 2 bases, and 14 bases lay between the germline ends. This CDR3 contains 14 residues. In nucleotides, the CDR3 is TGTGCCAGCAGCCTCACTCGACGGACCTACGAGCAGTACTTC. This encodes CASSLTRRTYEQYF.

There are a few counts of this clonotype. The chain uses TRBV5-1 and TRBJ2-6; TRBD2 might be the D (6 bases). The CDR3 totals 16 residues. The V gene lost 3 bases and the J gene lost 2 bases, with 12 bases spanning the gap. Germline assignment: CDR1 SGHRS and CDR2 YFSETQ. The CDR3 coding sequence is TGCGCCAGCAGCTCTGACGGGGGACCTGGGGCCAACGTCCTGACTTTC. Translation: CASSSDGGPGANVLTF.

This clonotype was counted many times. The chain carries TRBV6-1 and TRBJ2-7, with 8 bases aligning to TRBD2. CDR3 length: 15 residues. The J segment lost 2 bases and the V segment lost 2 bases, leaving 5 bases of the junction unmatched. Germline CDR1 is MNHNS and CDR2 is SASEGT. CDR3 in DNA: TGTGCCAGCAGTGAATGGGGACTAGGCCCCTACGAGCAGTACTTC. Its protein product is CASSEWGLGPYEQYF.

This clonotype has at least ten counts. V and J are TRBV12-3 or TRBV12-4 and TRBJ2-7, with D possibly being TRBD1 (7 bases). The CDR3 totals 16 residues. Trimming left V 5 bases short and J 3 bases short, with 20 bases between. CDR3 nucleotide sequence: TGTGCCAGCAGTCGACTAGTGGGACAGCCTATCTACGAGCAGTACTTC. It specifies CASSRLVGQPIYEQYF.

The chain has TRBV7-6 and TRBJ1-1, with TRBD1 as a possible D gene (5 bases). V lost 5 bases to trimming and J lost 5 bases, with 18 bases between them. Germline CDR1 SGHVS, CDR2 FNYEAQ. The CDR3 has 15 amino acids. CDR3 loop: CASSEEGGGRTEAFF. CDR3 coding DNA: TGTGCCAGCAGCGAAGAGGGCGGGGGGAGGACTGAAGCTTTCTTT.

Many counts were recorded for this clonotype. The CDR3 loop reads CASSVGGSRNTGELFF. Written as DNA, the CDR3 is TGTGCCAGCAGCGTAGGAGGTAGCAGGAACACCGGGGAGCTGTTTTTT. The J gene is TRBJ2-2, the V gene TRBV9, with D hard to call. Germline V gene sequence: CDR1 SGDLS, CDR2 YYNGEE. V lost 0 bases, J lost 1 base, and 10 bases lay in between. This CDR3 spans 16 amino acids.

This clonotype has at least ten counts. The chain uses TRBV2 and TRBJ2-2; 8 bases agree with TRBD2. The length of the CDR3 is 14 residues. CDR1 is SNHLY, CDR2 FYNNEI, per germline. V shed 4 bases, J shed 7 bases, and the junction held 5 bases outside the gene matches. The CDR3 sequence is CASSAEREFGELFF. The CDR3 coding sequence is TGTGCCAGCAGTGCGGAGCGGGAGTTCGGGGAGCTGTTTTTT.

The chain recombines TRBV12-3 or TRBV12-4 with TRBJ2-7; weak D call: TRBD2 (6 bases). Between the trimmed V and J ends, which lost 3 bases and 7 bases, there was a span of 13 bases. The CDR3 contains 13 residues. CDR3 sequence reads: CASSLDPGVEQYF. The DNA for the CDR3 is TGTGCCAGCAGTTTGGATCCGGGAGTTGAGCAGTACTTC.

The gene calls are TRBV18 and TRBJ2-6, with TRBD2 matching 12 bases. This CDR3 has 17 residues. CDR1 KGHSH and CDR2 LQKENI come from the germline V gene. Trimming took 6 bases from V and 0 from J; bases not matched to a gene: 3. CDR3 DNA: TGTGCCAGCTCCGGACTAGCGGGGCTCTCTGGGGCCAACGTCCTGACTTTC. Translating gives CASSGLAGLSGANVLTF.

This clonotype was seen at least ten times. This chain connects TRBV12-3 or TRBV12-4 to TRBJ1-2; D is possibly TRBD1 (6 bases). The CDR3 consists of 15 residues. Trimming left V 4 bases short and J 8 bases short, with 20 bases between. DNA of the CDR3: TGTGCCAGCAGTTCCGCCCCGGACAGTATCGGGGGCTACACCTTC. Residues: CASSSAPDSIGGYTF.

This clonotype was seen at least ten times. The rearrangement joins TRBV29-1 to TRBJ1-2; 7 bases fit TRBD1. The CDR3 contains 12 residues. Germline-derived CDR1 and CDR2 are SQVTM and ANQGSEA. Trimming cost V 7 bases and J 2 bases; bases outside gene matches: 4. The CDR3 coding sequence is TGCAGCGCTTCGACAGGGAACTATGGCTACACCTTC. This sequence encodes CSASTGNYGYTF.

There are many counts of this clonotype. The chain is built from TRBV27 and TRBJ2-7; D gene uncertain. This CDR3 is 14 amino acids long. Trimming left V 5 bases short and J 0 bases short, with 11 bases between. CDR1 MNHEY and CDR2 SMNVEV come from the germline V gene (reference sequence). CDR3 sequence reads: CASSPDLNSYEQYF. The CDR3 DNA sequence: TGTGCCAGCAGTCCTGACTTAAACTCCTACGAGCAGTACTTC.

This clonotype was seen ten or more times. The chain combines TRBV7-6 with TRBJ1-3, with D hard to call. The V gene's germline CDR1 is SGHVS and CDR2 FNYEAQ. The V and J ends lost 0 bases and 0 bases respectively, with 15 bases between them. The CDR3 consists of 18 residues. The CDR3 DNA reads TGTGCCAGCAGCTTAGCCCCCGGCCCCCTTGGCTCTGGAAACACCATATATTTT. It translates to CASSLAPGPLGSGNTIYF.

The sample holds a few counts of this clonotype. The chain joins TRBV28 to TRBJ2-2; 10 bases are a match to TRBD2. Trimming removed 5 bases from V and 2 bases from J; junction bases left unmatched: 5. The CDR3 length is 16 residues. CDR1 is MDHEN, CDR2 SYDVKM, per germline. The CDR3: CASSPASGRNTGELFF. CDR3 bases: TGTGCCAGCAGTCCCGCTAGCGGGAGAAACACCGGGGAGCTGTTTTTT. Variable domain in full (rest from reference TRBV28 and TRBJ2-2): DVKVTQSSRYLVKRTGEKVFLECVQDMDHENMFWYRQDPGLGLRLIYFSYDVKMKEKGDIPEGYSVSREKKERFSLILESASTNQTSMYLCASSPASGRNTGELFFGEGSRLTVL.

With regard to this clonotype: A junction end diverges from the germline sequence, so it may reflect a read error. This chain uses TRBV11-2 with TRBJ2-5; D might be TRBD2 (5 bases). The CDR3 spans 15 residues. The germline V gene has CDR1 SGHAT and CDR2 FQNNGV. CDR3: CASNLVGRGQETQYF. In DNA, the CDR3 is TGTGCCAGCAACTTAGTTGGTCGGGGACAAGAGACCCAGTACTTC. The full variable domain, in which reference TRBV11-2 and TRBJ2-5 provide the parts outside the CDR3, is EAGVAQSPRYKIIEKRQSVAFWCNPISGHATLYWYQQILGQGPKLLIQFQNNGVVDDSQLPKDRFSAERLKGVDSTLKIQPAKLEDSAVYLCASNLVGRGQETQYFGPGTRLLVL.

The V and J genes are TRBV2 and TRBJ2-2; perhaps D is TRBD1 or TRBD2 (5 bases each). This CDR3 is built from 14 residues. The V and J ends lost 8 bases and 1 base respectively, with 11 bases between them. CDR1 is SNHLY, CDR2 FYNNEI, per germline. This CDR3 reads CASGARGNTGELFF. The CDR3 DNA is TGTGCCAGCGGGGCGAGGGGGAACACCGGGGAGCTGTTTTTT.

This sequence joins TRBV28 and TRBJ1-1; no reliable D call. Looked up from germline, CDR1 is MDHEN and CDR2 is SYDVKM. Trimming cost V 6 bases and J 4 bases, with 12 bases left between them. The CDR3 has 13 amino acids. The CDR3 spells CASSLPFSTEAFF. CDR3 nucleotide sequence: TGTGCCAGCAGCCTACCCTTCAGCACTGAAGCTTTCTTT. The whole variable domain, filled in from reference TRBV28 and TRBJ1-1, reads DVKVTQSSRYLVKRTGEKVFLECVQDMDHENMFWYRQDPGLGLRLIYFSYDVKMKEKGDIPEGYSVSREKKERFSLILESASTNQTSMYLCASSLPFSTEAFFGQGTRLTVV.

This clonotype was detected many times. The chain carries TRBV10-3 and TRBJ2-7, with D possibly called TRBD1 or TRBD2 (5 bases each). The germline V gene encodes CDR1 ENHRY and CDR2 SYGVKD. Trimming took off 8 bases at V and 10 bases at J, with 15 bases between the two ends. The CDR3 extends over 11 amino acids. The chain's CDR3 is CAIGPGAAQYF. The CDR3 bases are TGTGCCATCGGTCCCGGGGCTGCACAGTACTTC.

This clonotype came up many times. This sequence joins TRBV15 and TRBJ2-7, with a weak D call TRBD2 (6 bases). The germline V gene has CDR1 LNHNV and CDR2 YYDKDF (reference sequence). CDR3 size: 16 residues. Trimming pared 5 bases from V and 2 bases from J, leaving 19 bases between. CDR3 region: CATSPPRLESTYEQYF. The CDR3 DNA reads as TGTGCCACCAGCCCCCCTAGACTAGAATCAACCTACGAGCAGTACTTC. The variable domain in full, completed from reference TRBV15 and TRBJ2-7, reads DAMVIQNPRYQVTQFGKPVTLSCSQTLNHNVMYWYQQKSSQAPKLLFHYYDKDFNNEADTPDNFQSRRPNTSFCFLDIRSPGLGDTAMYLCATSPPRLESTYEQYFGPGTRLTVT.

This chain links TRBV6-1 with TRBJ1-1; D might be TRBD1 (5 bases). The CDR3 loop spans 12 amino acids. Germline V CDR1 and CDR2: MNHNS, SASEGT. The V end was cut by 7 bases, the J end by 5 bases, with 11 bases between. For the CDR3, the DNA is TGTGCCAGCACCCCGGGACCAACTGAAGCTTTCTTT. It codes for CASTPGPTEAFF.